The 19 T cell receptor beta chains below were found in one sample sequenced in a study of T cell responses to AZD1222 COVID-19 vaccine. This table comes from immunoSEQ multiplex PCR, and its TCRdb copy is limited to in-frame clones, with some not included. The data hold more than 150,000 clones, with more than 85% observed a single time. Specimen: peripheral blood, collected after recovery from COVID-19. All receptors come from an adult who had recovered from COVID-19.

J is TRBJ2-6 and V is TRBV7-2; a possible D gene is TRBD1 (5 bases). CDR3 size: 17 residues. Germline lookup yields CDR1 SGHTA and CDR2 FQGNSA. Trimming took off 5 bases at V and 0 bases at J, with 14 bases between the two ends. CDR3 residues: CASSASTGPSGANVLTF. CDR3 coding DNA: TGTGCCAGCAGCGCCTCTACAGGACCCTCTGGGGCCAACGTCCTGACTTTC.

The chain couples TRBV7-3 to TRBJ1-2, with D perhaps matching TRBD1 (5 bases). Germline-derived CDR1 and CDR2 are SGHTA and FQGTGA. The CDR3 length is 14 residues. The V and J ends lost 5 bases and 5 bases respectively, with 15 bases between them. Written as DNA, the CDR3 is TGTGCCAGCAGCCCTGGGACCGCCCATTATGGCTACACCTTC. This codes for CASSPGTAHYGYTF.

The sample holds one count of this clone. This chain connects TRBV3-1 (or the pseudogene TRBV3-2) to TRBJ1-1; D ambiguous. Trimming pared 5 bases from V and 4 bases from J, leaving 14 bases between. Germline loops: CDR1 LGHDT, CDR2 YNNKEL (reference sequence). CDR3 length equals 14 residues. The CDR3 DNA reads as TGTGCCAGCAGCGCTGGAGCGGGGTTCACTGAAGCTTTCTTT. It is translated as CASSAGAGFTEAFF.

The rearrangement links TRBV19 to TRBJ2-5; 10 bases align to TRBD1. Germline values: CDR1 LNHDA, CDR2 SQIVND (reference sequence). This CDR3 contains 15 residues. With V trimmed by 4 bases and J by 7 bases, 9 bases remained unmatched. CDR3 in amino acids: CASSRTGGPDTTQYF. CDR3 DNA sequence: TGTGCCAGTAGTAGGACAGGGGGGCCTGATACGACCCAGTACTTC.

This clone was seen only once. CDR3 in DNA: TGTGCCAGCAGTCCTCGACAGGGTTATGGCTACACCTTC. Translating gives CASSPRQGYGYTF. V usage is TRBV25-1 and J usage is TRBJ1-2, with TRBD1 matching 7 bases. Germline assignment: CDR1 MGHDK and CDR2 SYGVNS. J gave up 5 bases and V 5 bases, and 5 bases lay outside the gene matches. CDR3 length: 13 residues.

The chain joins TRBV18 to TRBJ2-5; D may be TRBD1 (6 bases). The CDR3 has 14 residues. Trimming stripped 3 bases from V and 0 bases from J, with 8 bases between. Germline V gives CDR1 KGHSH, CDR2 LQKENI. The CDR3 DNA is TGTGCCAGCTCACCCGGACAGTACCAAGAGACCCAGTACTTC. It yields the protein CASSPGQYQETQYF.

V usage is TRBV19 and J usage is TRBJ1-1, with TRBD1 matching over 7 bases. Germline V CDR1 and CDR2: LNHDA, SQIVND (reference sequence). CDR3 size: 16 residues. The ends lost 4 bases at V and 3 bases at J; junction bases unmatched: 11. The CDR3 protein is CASSTDRDFVDTEAFF. DNA for the CDR3: TGTGCCAGTAGTACAGACAGGGACTTTGTCGACACTGAAGCTTTCTTT. The variable domain in full, completed from reference TRBV19 and TRBJ1-1, reads DGGITQSPKYLFRKEGQNVTLSCEQNLNHDAMYWYRQDPGQGLRLIYYSQIVNDFQKGDIAEGYSVSREKKESFPLTVTSAQKNPTAFYLCASSTDRDFVDTEAFFGQGTRLTVV.

This chain connects TRBV7-3 to TRBJ2-7; a weak D match, TRBD2 (5 bases). Germline V gene lookup returns CDR1 SGHTA and CDR2 FQGTGA. CDR3 length equals 15 residues. V lost 5 bases and J lost 3, with 17 bases in between. The CDR3 DNA sequence: TGTGCCAGCAGCCAAGGCGTGGGAGAGGGCTACGAGCAGTACTTC. Translation gives CASSQGVGEGYEQYF.

This rearrangement joins TRBV27 to TRBJ2-1; 8 bases align to TRBD2. The CDR3 has 14 residues. CDR1 MNHEY and CDR2 SMNVEV come from the germline V gene (reference sequence). J was trimmed by 3 bases and V by 6 bases; bases with no gene match: 4. Here the CDR3 reads CASRGLDRYNEQFF. CDR3 nucleotides: TGTGCCAGCAGGGGACTAGATCGCTACAATGAGCAGTTCTTC.

The chain is built from TRBV20-1 and TRBJ1-2; 8 bases are a match to TRBD1. Losses at the gene ends were 6 bases for V and 9 bases for J; bases not matched to a gene: 6. The CDR3 contains 11 residues. CDR1 and CDR2 (germline): DFQATT, SNEGSKA (reference sequence). CDR3 sequence: CSAGTGGSYTF. The CDR3 DNA reads as TGCAGTGCCGGGACAGGAGGTAGCTACACCTTC.

The chain carries TRBV11-2 and TRBJ2-3; the D is unclear. Per germline, CDR1 SGHAT and CDR2 FQNNGV. Trimming cost V 5 bases and J 1 base, with 13 bases left between them. The CDR3 is made up of 15 amino acids. The CDR3 sequence is CASSPTEIRTDTQYF. The DNA of the CDR3 is TGTGCCAGCAGCCCGACGGAGATTCGCACAGATACGCAGTATTTT.

V usage is TRBV11-2 and J usage is TRBJ2-1; 8 positions agree with TRBD2. This CDR3 spans 15 amino acids. Germline CDR1 SGHAT, CDR2 FQNNGV. V dropped 8 bases and J dropped 10; count of bases not matched to a gene: 16. The CDR3 sequence is CASGLSAAGGEEQFF. The CDR3 DNA reads as TGTGCCAGCGGATTGTCCGCGGCGGGGGGTGAAGAGCAGTTCTTC.

V is TRBV7-3 and J is TRBJ2-1, with D unresolved. Germline V CDR1 and CDR2: SGHTA, FQGTGA. The CDR3 sequence is 14 residues long. With 2 bases removed from V and 3 bases from J, the gap between germline ends came to 8 bases. The CDR3 sequence: CASSLLPGYNEQFF. Written as DNA, the CDR3 is TGTGCCAGCAGCTTATTGCCTGGCTACAATGAGCAGTTCTTC.

The chain has TRBV5-1 and TRBJ1-2, with 7 bases matching TRBD1. The CDR3 has 15 residues. Per germline, CDR1 SGHRS and CDR2 YFSETQ. After removal of 3 bases from V and 7 bases from J, the junction contained 12 bases not matched to a gene. The CDR3 nucleotides read TGCGCCAGCAGCTCCCTCTCGGGACAGCCACGTGGCTACACCTTC. Protein sequence: CASSSLSGQPRGYTF.

This chain links TRBV7-6 with TRBJ1-3; 7 bases line up with TRBD1. Trimming took 5 bases from V and 4 from J; bases not matched to a gene: 11. CDR1 SGHVS and CDR2 FNYEAQ come from the germline V gene. The CDR3 runs 16 residues. The CDR3 region is CASSGRQGPSGNTIYF. CDR3 bases: TGTGCCAGCAGCGGGCGACAGGGACCATCAGGAAACACCATATATTTT.

The chain has TRBV7-3 and TRBJ2-2; either TRBD1 or TRBD2 may supply D (6 bases each). Germline V gives CDR1 SGHTA, CDR2 FQGTGA. V lost 7 bases and J lost 2, with 11 bases in between. This CDR3 is built from 14 residues. DNA for the CDR3: TGTGCCAGCAACGGGGGCAGTAACACCGGGGAGCTGTTTTTT. As protein: CASNGGSNTGELFF.

This chain joins TRBV9 and TRBJ2-5; TRBD2 aligns across 12 bases. The CDR3 totals 15 residues. Unmatched junction bases numbered 1, after V lost 0 bases and J lost 4 bases. Looked up from germline, CDR1 is SGDLS and CDR2 is YYNGEE. The CDR3 sequence: CASSVGLAGVETQYF. CDR3 nucleotide sequence: TGTGCCAGCAGCGTAGGACTAGCGGGGGTAGAGACCCAGTACTTC.

This clone was recorded only once. This rearrangement joins TRBV18 to TRBJ2-2; 9 nucleotides agree with TRBD1. Germline V lookup: CDR1 KGHSH, CDR2 LQKENI. The J segment lost 5 bases and the V segment lost 2 bases, leaving 6 bases of the junction unmatched. This CDR3 is 16 amino acids long. CDR3 protein: CASSPKGTGSTGELFF. The CDR3 nucleotides are TGTGCCAGCTCACCAAAAGGGACAGGGTCTACCGGGGAGCTGTTTTTT.

The V gene is TRBV20-1, the J gene TRBJ1-2, with D tentatively TRBD1 (5 bases). The CDR3 totals 15 residues. Germline-derived CDR1 and CDR2 are DFQATT and SNEGSKA (reference sequence). V gave up 3 bases and J gave up 4 bases, with 18 bases separating them. The CDR3 loop is CSASQGPNPIYGYTF. The DNA of the CDR3 is TGCAGTGCTAGTCAGGGCCCCAACCCAATCTATGGCTACACCTTC.